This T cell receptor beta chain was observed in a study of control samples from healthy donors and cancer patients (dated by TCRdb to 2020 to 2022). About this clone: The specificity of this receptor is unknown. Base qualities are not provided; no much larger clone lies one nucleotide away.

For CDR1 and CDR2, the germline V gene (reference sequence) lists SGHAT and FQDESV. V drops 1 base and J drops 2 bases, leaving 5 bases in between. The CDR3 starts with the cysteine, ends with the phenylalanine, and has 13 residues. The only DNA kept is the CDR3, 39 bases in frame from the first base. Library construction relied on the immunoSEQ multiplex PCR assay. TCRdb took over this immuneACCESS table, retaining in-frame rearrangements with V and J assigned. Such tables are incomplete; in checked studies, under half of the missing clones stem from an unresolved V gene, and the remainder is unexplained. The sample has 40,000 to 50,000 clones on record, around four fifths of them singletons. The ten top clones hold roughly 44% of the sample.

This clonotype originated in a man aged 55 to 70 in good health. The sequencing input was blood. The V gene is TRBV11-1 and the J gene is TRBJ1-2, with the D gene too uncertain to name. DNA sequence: TGTGCCAGCAGCTTAGACAGCAACTATGGCTACACCTTC. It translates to CASSLDSNYGYTF.